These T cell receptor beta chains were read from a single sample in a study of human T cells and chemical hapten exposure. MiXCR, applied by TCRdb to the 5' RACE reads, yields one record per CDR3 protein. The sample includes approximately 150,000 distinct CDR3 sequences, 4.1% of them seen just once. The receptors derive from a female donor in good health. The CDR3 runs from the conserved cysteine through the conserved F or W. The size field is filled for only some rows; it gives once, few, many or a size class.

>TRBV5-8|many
CASSFVQDFTDTQYF
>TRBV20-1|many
CSAQRGGTDTQYF
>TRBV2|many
CASLKDSNQPQHF
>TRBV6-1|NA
CASSEGWTLSNQPQHF
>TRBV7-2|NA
CASSLDKVRSGTIYF
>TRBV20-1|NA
CSARGTGLTGELFF
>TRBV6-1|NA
CASSEELLAGQGAQYF
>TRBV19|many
CASSILEGGAQYF
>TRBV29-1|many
CSVHLQGQAIEAFF
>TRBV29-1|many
CSVSQGDYGYTF
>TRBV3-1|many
CASSQDRGGRSEAFF
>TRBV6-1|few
CASSEDLGFLAKNIQYF
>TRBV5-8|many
CASSLLGETRNQPQHF
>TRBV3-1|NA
CASSQGRGRAPVNTEAFF
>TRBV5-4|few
CASSPGHPIDAGELFF
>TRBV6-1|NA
CASSEEAPLGGDGYTF
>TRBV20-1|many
CSARGWPASADTQYF
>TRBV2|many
CASLTLISEKLFF
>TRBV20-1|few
CSAKDRGNTDTQYF
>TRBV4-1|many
CASSQEEDPSQMNTEAFF
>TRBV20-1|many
CSALRLAGLYTQYF
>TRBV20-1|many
CSARASTGVQETQYF
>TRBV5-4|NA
CASSSDLNTEAFF
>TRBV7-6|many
CASSFTSADRSPLHF
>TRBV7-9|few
CASSLYGGSGETQYF
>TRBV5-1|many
CASRRDSTYEQYF
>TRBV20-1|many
CSANPLAGGYGTDTQYF
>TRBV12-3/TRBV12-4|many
CASRGDGYTF
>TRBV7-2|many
CASSSPWREVKNIQYF
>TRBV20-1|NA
CSASLLGVIEAAYNSPLHF
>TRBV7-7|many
CASSLPGANEQFF
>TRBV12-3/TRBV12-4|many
CASSLSGLAGGWYNEQFF
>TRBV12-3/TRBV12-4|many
CASHQWGSSYNEQFF
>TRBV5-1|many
CASSSEPRSSDTQYF
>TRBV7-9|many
CASSHRARGGLETQYF
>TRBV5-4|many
CASSFFSGQETQYF
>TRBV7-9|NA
CASSQGGNSPLHF
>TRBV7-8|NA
CASSFRDFKQPQHF
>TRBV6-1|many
CASSTGTMNTGELFF
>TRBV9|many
CASSALAGVETQYF
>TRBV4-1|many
CASSPAGRGTGSSYEQYF
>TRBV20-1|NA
CSLGGGFEQFF
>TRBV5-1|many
CASSPGWRAEETQYF
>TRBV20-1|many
CSAGYSGGGGTQYF
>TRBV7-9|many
CASSLQRADTQYF
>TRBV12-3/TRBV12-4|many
CASSLLGTANNEQFF
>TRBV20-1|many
CSALQGLNEQFF
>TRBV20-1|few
CSAKGQGAYEQYF
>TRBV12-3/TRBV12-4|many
CASSSWTSGGPYEQYF
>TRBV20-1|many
CSARDRVRSGANVLTF
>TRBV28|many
CASSLTGIPGELFF
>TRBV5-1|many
CASSLFTRAEAFF
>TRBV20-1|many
CSASTGTSKNIQYF
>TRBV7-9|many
CASRLDISGMGYTF
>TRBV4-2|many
CASSPLDTSSSYNEQFF
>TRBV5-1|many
CASSKRTGNYGYTF
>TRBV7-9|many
CASSFRGAEAFF
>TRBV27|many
CASSRDSRSYNSPLHF